The 27 T cell receptor beta chains in this list originate from one sample, sequenced in a study of control samples from healthy donors and cancer patients. Only in-frame clones appear in the TCRdb table, and some are missing; sequencing was by immunoSEQ multiplex PCR. The sample lists about 160,000 clones, approximately 90% occurring once. Material: blood. The receptors stem from a man aged 25 to 45 in good health.

The table lists this clone with a few counts. This sequence joins TRBV15 and TRBJ1-2; 9 bases align to TRBD1. The CDR3 spans 14 residues. The germline V gene encodes CDR1 LNHNV and CDR2 YYDKDF (reference sequence). With V trimmed by 4 bases and J by 5 bases, 5 bases remained unmatched. CDR3 amino acids: CATSTDRGTYGYTF. CDR3 DNA sequence: TGTGCCACCAGCACGGACAGGGGCACATATGGCTACACCTTC.

The J gene is TRBJ2-2, the V gene TRBV7-3, with TRBD2 as a possible D gene (6 bases). CDR1 is SGHTA and CDR2 is FQGTGA in the germline V gene. V lost 2 bases, J lost 4 bases, and 11 bases lay in between. The CDR3 loop spans 15 amino acids. This CDR3 reads CASSLVRGGTGELFF. The CDR3 nucleotides read TGTGCCAGCAGCTTAGTACGGGGAGGCACCGGGGAGCTGTTTTTT.

The chain is built from TRBV5-6 and TRBJ1-4, with D perhaps TRBD1 (5 bases). Trimming took 4 bases from V and 3 from J, leaving 13 bases between them. Germline V gene data show CDR1 as SGHDT and CDR2 as YYEEEE. This CDR3 has 15 residues. The CDR3 DNA follows: TGTGCCAGCAGCCCCCCGTCAGGGCCTAATGAAAAACTGTTTTTT. Translating it yields CASSPPSGPNEKLFF.

The chain uses TRBV3-1 (or the pseudogene TRBV3-2) and TRBJ2-5, with TRBD2 identical over 9 bases. CDR3 length: 18 residues. CDR1 LGHDT and CDR2 YNNKEL come from the germline V gene (reference sequence). The V segment lost 4 bases and the J segment 7 bases; nucleotides outside the gene matches: 19. CDR3 residues: CASSPVRREGLSVGTQYF. The CDR3 bases are TGTGCCAGCAGCCCCGTGAGGCGGGAGGGCCTTAGTGTTGGGACCCAGTACTTC.

The count of this clone is one. This chain connects TRBV4-3 to TRBJ2-4; 8 bases line up with TRBD2. The CDR3 consists of 15 residues. Germline values: CDR1 LGHNA, CDR2 YSLEER. Trimming at V came to 3 bases and at J to 6 bases, leaving 7 bases not matched to a gene. CDR3 loop: CASSQVLAGLNIQYF. CDR3 coding DNA: TGCGCCAGCAGCCAGGTGCTAGCGGGCCTAAACATTCAGTACTTC.

The chain recombines TRBV20-1 with TRBJ2-7; no clear D. This CDR3 has 11 amino acids. Germline values: CDR1 DFQATT, CDR2 SNEGSKA (reference sequence). The V end lost 6 bases, the J end lost 1 base, and 7 bases lay between the germline ends. DNA for the CDR3: TGCAGTGCGGACGGATCCTACGAGCAGTACTTC. This encodes CSADGSYEQYF.

The chain's CDR3 is CASGTSGGAVETQYF. CDR3 DNA: TGTGCCAGCGGGACTAGCGGGGGGGCCGTGGAGACCCAGTACTTC. The gene calls are TRBV27 and TRBJ2-5, with 16 bases matching TRBD2. Germline lookup yields CDR1 MNHEY and CDR2 SMNVEV (reference sequence). J lost 5 bases, V lost 8 bases, and 5 bases had no gene match. This CDR3 has 15 amino acids.

V and J are TRBV4-1 and TRBJ2-1; 9 bases line up with TRBD1. The ends lost 0 bases at V and 4 bases at J; junction bases unmatched: 4. The CDR3 extends over 16 amino acids. The germline V gene has CDR1 MGHRA and CDR2 YSYEKL. CDR3 amino acids: CASSQDGGQGYNEQFF. CDR3 sequence (DNA): TGCGCCAGCAGCCAAGACGGGGGACAGGGTTACAATGAGCAGTTCTTC.

The chain joins TRBV28 to TRBJ1-3; D is unclear. The V and J ends lost 6 bases and 2 bases respectively, with 8 bases between them. The germline CDR1 and CDR2 sequences are MDHEN and SYDVKM. This CDR3 contains 13 residues. In DNA form, the CDR3 reads TGTGCCAGCAGCGACCACACTGGAAACACCATATATTTT. Its protein product is CASSDHTGNTIYF.

This sequence joins TRBV5-5 and TRBJ1-6; TRBD1 might be the D (5 bases). Germline V gene data show CDR1 as SGHKS and CDR2 as YYEKEE (reference sequence). The germline V and J ends were trimmed by 2 bases and 6 bases, with 18 bases remaining between them. The CDR3 length is 17 residues. CDR3 amino acids: CASSLHVAGSTNSPLHF. In DNA form, the CDR3 reads TGTGCCAGCAGCTTACATGTAGCAGGGTCCACTAATTCACCCCTCCACTTT.

V gene TRBV6-5 combines with J gene TRBJ2-7; D remains unclear. The CDR3 covers 15 residues. V shed 0 bases and J shed 0 bases, with 9 bases lying between them. Looked up from germline, CDR1 is MNHEY and CDR2 is SVGAGI. The CDR3 nucleotides read TGTGCCAGCAGTTACTCCGATAGTGGCTCCTACGAGCAGTACTTC. Protein sequence: CASSYSDSGSYEQYF.

The rearrangement uses TRBV28 and TRBJ2-7, with TRBD1 matching 8 bases. V dropped 7 bases and J dropped 3; count of bases not matched to a gene: 8. The CDR3 runs 14 residues. Looked up from germline, CDR1 is MDHEN and CDR2 is SYDVKM. The CDR3 protein is CASTKPGQDYEQYF. Written as DNA, the CDR3 is TGTGCCAGCACCAAACCGGGACAGGACTACGAGCAGTACTTC.

This chain links TRBV2 with TRBJ1-2; D gene unclear. Germline assignment: CDR1 SNHLY and CDR2 FYNNEI. The CDR3 totals 16 residues. V dropped 6 bases and J dropped 0 bases, with 17 bases sitting between them. CDR3 in amino acids: CASSSDRAVANYGYTF. For the CDR3, the DNA is TGTGCCAGCAGCTCTGATCGGGCGGTAGCTAACTATGGCTACACCTTC.

The CDR3 sequence: CASSSGRQPQHF. The DNA for the CDR3 is TGTGCCAGCAGCTCCGGCCGGCAGCCCCAGCATTTT. The chain has TRBV5-6 and TRBJ1-5; D is ambiguous. CDR3 length equals 12 residues. CDR1 and CDR2 (germline): SGHDT, YYEEEE. The germline V and J ends were trimmed by 3 bases and 7 bases, with 8 bases remaining between them.

The table lists this clone with a count of one. The rearrangement links TRBV7-9 to TRBJ2-1, with 15 bases lining up with TRBD2. This CDR3 spans 16 amino acids. Germline V gene data show CDR1 as SEHNR and CDR2 as FQNEAQ (reference sequence). Germline trimming cut 7 bases from V and 7 bases from J; bases unmatched to any gene: 8. The CDR3 here is CASNPPGLAGGNEQFF. The CDR3 bases are TGTGCCAGCAACCCGCCGGGACTAGCGGGGGGTAATGAGCAGTTCTTC.

V usage is TRBV5-4 and J usage is TRBJ2-5; D gene unclear. V was clipped by 4 bases and J by 3 bases, with 13 bases between them. There are 14 residues in the CDR3. Germline V CDR1 and CDR2: SGHNT, YYREEE (reference sequence). CDR3 coding DNA: TGTGCCAGCAGCCCTACCCGCAGAGAAGAGACCCAGTACTTC. This codes for CASSPTRREETQYF. The complete variable domain, with remaining parts taken from reference TRBV5-4 and TRBJ2-5, reads ETGVTQSPTHLIKTRGQQVTLRCSSQSGHNTVSWYQQALGQGPQFIFQYYREEENGRGNFPPRFSGLQFPNYSSELNVNALELDDSALYLCASSPTRREETQYFGPGTRLLVL.

The V and J genes are TRBV6-6 and TRBJ2-5, with no clear D. V gave up 2 bases and J gave up 3 bases, with 4 bases separating them. Germline V gives CDR1 MNHNY, CDR2 SVGAGI (reference sequence). The length of the CDR3 is 12 residues. Here the CDR3 DNA reads TGTGCCAGCAGTTACGGAGAAGAGACCCAGTACTTC. Its translation: CASSYGEETQYF.

The chain links TRBV7-9 to TRBJ2-5; no definite D call. The V and J ends lost 8 bases and 3 bases respectively, with 13 bases between them. The CDR3 totals 13 residues. The germline V gene has CDR1 SEHNR and CDR2 FQNEAQ (reference sequence). CDR3 sequence reads: CASLGAEKETQYF. In DNA, the CDR3 is TGTGCCAGCCTGGGCGCAGAAAAAGAGACCCAGTACTTC.

This clone has just one count. The chain carries TRBV28 and TRBJ2-7; TRBD2 matches at 10 bases. Germline CDR1 MDHEN, CDR2 SYDVKM. The V and J ends lost 6 bases and 3 bases, in that order; junction bases with no gene match: 8. There are 15 residues in the CDR3. The CDR3 protein is CASRFLAGALYEQYF. The CDR3, as DNA: TGTGCCAGCAGATTCCTAGCGGGAGCCCTCTACGAGCAGTACTTC.

The chain employs TRBV29-1 and TRBJ1-1; D is unresolved. This CDR3 is built from 11 residues. Trimming cost V 4 bases and J 1 base, with 4 bases left between them. The germline V gene has CDR1 SQVTM and CDR2 ANQGSEA. As DNA, the CDR3 is TGCAGCGTTGCTAAGAACACTGAAGCTTTCTTT. Translation: CSVAKNTEAFF.

This sequence joins TRBV29-1 and TRBJ2-7; 9 bases fit TRBD2. Germline V lookup: CDR1 SQVTM, CDR2 ANQGSEA. This CDR3 spans 13 amino acids. The V and J ends lost 5 bases and 2 bases, in that order; junction bases with no gene match: 4. The CDR3 DNA sequence: TGCAGCGTTTCGACTAGCGGAGCCTACGAGCAGTACTTC. It encodes CSVSTSGAYEQYF.

This rearrangement joins TRBV9 to TRBJ2-2; no reliable D call. With 3 bases removed from V and 5 bases from J, the gap between germline ends came to 11 bases. The germline CDR1 and CDR2 sequences are SGDLS and YYNGEE. CDR3 length: 14 amino acids. Here the CDR3 DNA reads TGTGCCAGCAGCGCCAAAACCGGGACCGGGGAGCTGTTTTTT. Its protein product is CASSAKTGTGELFF.

The chain has TRBV6-5 and TRBJ2-3; 7 bases map to TRBD1. Germline CDR1 and CDR2: MNHEY and SVGAGI. Trimming took 0 bases from V and 9 from J; bases not matched to a gene: 0. The CDR3 consists of 12 residues. The CDR3 nucleotides are TGTGCCAGCAGTTACTCGACAGGGACGCAGTATTTT. It is translated as CASSYSTGTQYF.

The chain recombines TRBV19 with TRBJ2-1; D not certain. This CDR3 has 13 residues. V gave up 6 bases and J gave up 7 bases, with 13 bases separating them. Germline lookup yields CDR1 LNHDA and CDR2 SQIVND (reference sequence). The CDR3 spells CASRPDRWNEQFF. For the CDR3, the DNA is TGTGCCAGTAGGCCCGACCGTTGGAATGAGCAGTTCTTC.

V and J are TRBV18 and TRBJ1-4, with 8 bases aligning to TRBD1. The germline V gene has CDR1 KGHSH and CDR2 LQKENI. V lost 4 bases, J lost 4 bases, and 5 bases stayed unmatched. CDR3 length: 15 residues. For the CDR3, the DNA is TGTGCCAGCTCACGGGGCGACAGGGGTAATGAAAAACTGTTTTTT. The encoded protein is CASSRGDRGNEKLFF.

V and J are TRBV28 and TRBJ1-4; TRBD1 matches 7 bases. The CDR3 extends over 14 amino acids. CDR1 MDHEN and CDR2 SYDVKM come from the germline V gene. After removal of 6 bases from V and 5 bases from J, the junction contained 6 bases not matched to a gene. In DNA form, the CDR3 reads TGTGCCAGCAGCCTGACAGGGAGAAATGAAAAACTGTTTTTT. This translates into CASSLTGRNEKLFF.

This chain uses TRBV4-1 with TRBJ1-2; TRBD1 matches at 7 bases. The CDR3 totals 16 residues. The germline V gene encodes CDR1 MGHRA and CDR2 YSYEKL. V lost 6 bases and J lost 7; bases outside the gene matches: 17. CDR3 protein: CASRIPGQKSEGGYTF. The CDR3 region has the DNA TGCGCCAGCAGAATTCCGGGACAGAAGAGCGAGGGTGGCTACACCTTC.